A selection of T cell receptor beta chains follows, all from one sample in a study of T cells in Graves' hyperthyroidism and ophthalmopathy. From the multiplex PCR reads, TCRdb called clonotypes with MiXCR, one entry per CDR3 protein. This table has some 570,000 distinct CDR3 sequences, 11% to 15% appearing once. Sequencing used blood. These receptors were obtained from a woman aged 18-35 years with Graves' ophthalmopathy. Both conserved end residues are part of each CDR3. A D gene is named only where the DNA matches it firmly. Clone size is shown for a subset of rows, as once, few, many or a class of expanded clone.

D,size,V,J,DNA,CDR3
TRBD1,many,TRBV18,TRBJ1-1,TGTGCCAGCTCACTGACAGGGGAGATGAACACTGAAGCTTTCTTT,CASSLTGEMNTEAFF
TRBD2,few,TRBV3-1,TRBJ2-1,TGTGCCAGCAGCCAAGCATCCGGACTAGCGGTTTCTAATGAGCAGTTCTTC,CASSQASGLAVSNEQFF
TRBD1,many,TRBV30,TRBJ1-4,TGTGCCTGGAGTGTACAGGGGATAAATGAAAAACTGTTTTTT,CAWSVQGINEKLFF
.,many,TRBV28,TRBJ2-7,TGTGCCAGCAGTTTAATCCGTTCTTGGGGCAGGGTCGACTACGAGCAGTACTTC,CASSLIRSWGRVDYEQYF
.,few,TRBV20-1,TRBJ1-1,TGCAGTGCTAGAGATACCAACGACAACCAGGGACCCATGAACACTGAAGCTTTCTTT,CSARDTNDNQGPMNTEAFF
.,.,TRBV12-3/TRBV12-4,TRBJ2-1,TGTGCCAGCGGGGGGACTCACAATGAGCAGTTCTTC,CASGGTHNEQFF
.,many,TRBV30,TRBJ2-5,TGTGCCTGGAGTGTGTCAGAGACCCAGTACTTC,CAWSVSETQYF
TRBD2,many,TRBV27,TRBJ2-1,TGTGCCAGCAGGCATATAGCGGGAGGACTGAATGAGCAGTTCTTC,CASRHIAGGLNEQFF
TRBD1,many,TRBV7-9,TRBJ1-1,TGTGCCAGCAGCTTAGAAACAGGGGGCAGCACTGAAGCTTTCTTT,CASSLETGGSTEAFF
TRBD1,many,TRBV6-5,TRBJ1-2,TGTGCCAGCAGTTACTCGGGACAGGGAATGGGCTACACCTTC,CASSYSGQGMGYTF
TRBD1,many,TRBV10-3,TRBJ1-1,TGTGCCATCAGTGAGATACAGGGGATGAACACTGAAGCTTTCTTT,CAISEIQGMNTEAFF
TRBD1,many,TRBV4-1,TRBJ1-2,TGCGCCAGCAGCCCCGAGGGGACAGCGCTTAACTATGGCTACACCTTC,CASSPEGTALNYGYTF
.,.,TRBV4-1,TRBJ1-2,TGCGCCAGCAGCCAAAAAGGCTTGGCGGGACAAGATGGCTACACCTTC,CASSQKGLAGQDGYTF
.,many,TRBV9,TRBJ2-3,TGTGCCAGCAGCCCGGGCTTCACAGATACGCAGTATTTT,CASSPGFTDTQYF
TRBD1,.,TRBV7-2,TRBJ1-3,TGTGCCAGCAGCCGATCGACAGGGGGCGACGGAAACACCATATATTTT,CASSRSTGGDGNTIYF
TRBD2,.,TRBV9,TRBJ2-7,TGTGCCAGCAGCGTAGGGGGGGGGGATAATCGGCAGTACTTC,CASSVGGGDNRQYF
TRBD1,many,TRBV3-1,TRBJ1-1,TGTGCCAGCGTAGAAACAGGGGTTGGGGACACTGAAGCTTTCTTT,CASVETGVGDTEAFF
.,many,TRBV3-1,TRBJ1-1,TGTGCCAGCAGCCAGCGGGTAGGGGATGCTTTCTTT,CASSQRVGDAFF
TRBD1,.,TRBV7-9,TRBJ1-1,TGTGCCAGCAGCTTTAGGGGGCGCGGGGCTGAAGCTTTCTTT,CASSFRGRGAEAFF
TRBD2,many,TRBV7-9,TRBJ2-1,TGTGCCAGCAGCTCCCGGACTAGCGGGATCTACAATGAGCAGTTCTTC,CASSSRTSGIYNEQFF
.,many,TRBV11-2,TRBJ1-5,TGTGCCAGCAGCTTAGGACAGAACAATCAGCCCCAGCATTTT,CASSLGQNNQPQHF
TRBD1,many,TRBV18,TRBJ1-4,TGTGCCAGCTCACCGAACCCGGGACAGTACAATGAAAAACTGTTTTTT,CASSPNPGQYNEKLFF
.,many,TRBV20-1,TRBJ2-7,TGCAGTGCTAGTCCGGGCTGGGGGGCGAACTCCTACGAGCAGTACTTC,CSASPGWGANSYEQYF
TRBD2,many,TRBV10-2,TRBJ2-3,TGCGCCAGCAGGACTCGCGGGGGGTTAGATACGCAGTATTTT,CASRTRGGLDTQYF
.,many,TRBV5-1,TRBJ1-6,TGCGCCAGCAGCTTGGACGTCGGGAGATATTCACCCCTCCACTTT,CASSLDVGRYSPLHF
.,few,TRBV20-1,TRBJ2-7,TGCAGTGCTAGAGATCCCGTCAACCGGGACCTAACCTACGAGCAGTACTTC,CSARDPVNRDLTYEQYF
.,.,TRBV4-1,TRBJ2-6,TGCGCCAGCAGCCATATTACGGGGGCCAACGTCCTGACTTTC,CASSHITGANVLTF
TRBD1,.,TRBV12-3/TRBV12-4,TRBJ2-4,TGTGCCAGCAGTGACAGGGTTGTAGGCAAAAACATTCAGTACTTC,CASSDRVVGKNIQYF
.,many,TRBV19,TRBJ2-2,TGTGCCAGTAGTATGACCCATGGGGAGCTGTTTTTT,CASSMTHGELFF
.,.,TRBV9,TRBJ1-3,TGTGCCAGCAGCCAGATGGGGGGCTCTGGAAACACCATATATTTT,CASSQMGGSGNTIYF
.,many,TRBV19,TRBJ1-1,TGTGCCAGTAGAACGGACGGCGCCCCATTGAACACTGAAGCTTTCTTT,CASRTDGAPLNTEAFF
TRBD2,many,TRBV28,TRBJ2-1,TGTGCCAGCAGTTCGGAGCTTCGTATGGGGGGGTACAACAATGAGCAGTTCTTC,CASSSELRMGGYNNEQFF
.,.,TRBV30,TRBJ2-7,TGTGCCTGGTTTGGGGGCGAGCAGTACTTC,CAWFGGEQYF
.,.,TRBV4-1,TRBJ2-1,TGCGCCAGCAGCCAGGAGACCTCCTACAATGAGCAGTTCTTC,CASSQETSYNEQFF
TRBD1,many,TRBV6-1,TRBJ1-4,TGTGCCAGCAGTGAAGCTATGGGACAGTTTGACGGTTATGAAAAACTGTTTTTT,CASSEAMGQFDGYEKLFF
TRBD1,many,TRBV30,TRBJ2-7,TGTGCCTGGAGTAGCACTCCGGGACAGGGGGATCTCTACGAGCAGTACTTC,CAWSSTPGQGDLYEQYF
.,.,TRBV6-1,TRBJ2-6,TGTGCCAGCAGTATGACAGACCCCTCTGGGGCCAACGTCCTGACTTTC,CASSMTDPSGANVLTF
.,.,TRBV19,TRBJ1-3,TGTGCCAGTAGGGCGACATGGATGGAAAGACCTGGAAACACCATATATTTT,CASRATWMERPGNTIYF
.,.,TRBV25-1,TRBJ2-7,TGTGCCAGCAGTGAATTGGGGGTAGCCTACGAGCAGTACTTC,CASSELGVAYEQYF
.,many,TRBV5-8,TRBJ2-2,TGTGCCAGCAGCTTCCCCCTTGGCGGGGAGCTGTTTTTT,CASSFPLGGELFF
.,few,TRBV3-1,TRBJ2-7,TGTGCCAGCAGCCAAGATGACCAGCCCTACGAGCAGTACTTC,CASSQDDQPYEQYF
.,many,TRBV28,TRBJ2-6,TGTGCCAGCAGTTTGACCGGGATGGGGGCCAACGTCCTGACTTTC,CASSLTGMGANVLTF
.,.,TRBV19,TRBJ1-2,TGTGCCAGTAGTAATCCCGGGAGAGGCTACACCTTC,CASSNPGRGYTF
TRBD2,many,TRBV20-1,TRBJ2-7,TGCAGTGCTAGAGATCACGGGACTAGTACCTACGAGCAGTACTTC,CSARDHGTSTYEQYF
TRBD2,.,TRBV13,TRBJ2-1,TGTGCCAGCAGCTTAAGCGGGGTAGTAGCGGGCAACTACAATGGGCAGTTCTTC,CASSLSGVVAGNYNGQFF